Following are 18 T cell receptor beta chains from one sample sequenced in a study of blood T cell repertoires in COVID-19. Sequencing was performed with immunoSEQ multiplex PCR; in TCRdb, only in-frame clones are kept and a portion is missing. The repertoire holds approximately 170,000 clones, with 80% to 90% as singletons. The sequencing input was peripheral blood. These receptor sequences come from a man aged 25 to 45 with acute or convalescent COVID-19.

The chain uses TRBV30 and TRBJ1-3; D is possibly TRBD1 (5 bases). CDR1 GTSNPN and CDR2 SVGIG come from the germline V gene (reference sequence). V was cut by 2 bases and J by 0 bases, with 8 bases left in between. This CDR3 contains 14 residues. This CDR3 is CAWSRDSSGNTIYF. CDR3 nucleotides: TGTGCCTGGAGTCGTGACAGCTCTGGAAACACCATATATTTT. The entire variable domain, with the rest obtained from reference TRBV30 and TRBJ1-3, is as follows: SQTIHQWPATLVQPVGSPLSLECTVEGTSNPNLYWYRQAAGRGLQLLFYSVGIGQISSEVPQNLSASRPQDRQFILSSKKLLLSDSGFYLCAWSRDSSGNTIYFGEGSWLTVV.

The V call is TRBV9, the J call TRBJ1-3; 7 bases line up with TRBD1. The CDR3 extends over 14 amino acids. The germline V gene encodes CDR1 SGDLS and CDR2 YYNGEE. V lost 3 bases, J lost 6 bases, and 6 bases stayed unmatched. This chain's CDR3 is CASSAGQNSNTIYF. The CDR3 coding sequence is TGTGCCAGCAGCGCGGGACAGAACTCAAACACCATATATTTT.

The V call is TRBV18, the J call TRBJ1-1, with unresolved D. The V end lost 10 bases, the J end lost 6 bases, and 18 bases lay between the germline ends. Germline V CDR1 and CDR2: KGHSH, LQKENI. The CDR3 has 13 residues. As DNA, the CDR3 is TGTGCCACCTCTGACACGATAAGGTCTGAAGCTTTCTTT. Its translation is CATSDTIRSEAFF.

The CDR3, as DNA: TGTGCCAGCAGCTATTCCCCTAGCGGGGGGGTATACAATGAGCAGTTCTTC. Encoded protein: CASSYSPSGGVYNEQFF. The V and J genes are TRBV9 and TRBJ2-1, with 12 bases fitting TRBD2. The CDR3 length is 17 residues. Trimming cost V 4 bases and J 4 bases; bases outside gene matches: 9. Germline CDR1 and CDR2: SGDLS and YYNGEE.

The chain has TRBV14 and TRBJ1-2; D gene unclear. Germline loops: CDR1 SGHDN, CDR2 FVKESK. The CDR3 contains 11 residues. The ends were cut back, 0 bases at V and 7 bases at J, with 3 bases in the middle. The CDR3 sequence is CASSQDSGYTF. CDR3 nucleotide sequence: TGTGCCAGCAGCCAAGACAGTGGCTACACCTTC. Drawing the rest from reference TRBV14 and TRBJ1-2, the complete variable domain is EAGVTQFPSHSVIEKGQTVTLRCDPISGHDNLYWYRRVMGKEIKFLLHFVKESKQDESGMPNNRFLAERTGGTYSTLKVQPAELEDSGVYFCASSQDSGYTFGSGTRLTVV.

The V gene is TRBV7-9, the J gene TRBJ2-2; no clear D gene. Germline CDR1 reads SEHNR; CDR2 reads FQNEAQ (reference sequence). V shed 5 bases and J shed 8 bases, with 3 bases lying between them. This CDR3 has 10 amino acids. CDR3 nucleotides: TGTGCCAGCAGCCGGGGGGAGCTGTTTTTT. Encoded protein: CASSRGELFF. Full variable domain (rest looked up from reference TRBV7-9 and TRBJ2-2): DTGVSQNPRHKITKRGQNVTFRCDPISEHNRLYWYRQTLGQGPEFLTYFQNEAQLEKSRLLSDRFSAERPKGSFSTLEIQRTEQGDSAMYLCASSRGELFFGEGSRLTVL.

The V call is TRBV28, the J call TRBJ1-3; unclear D gene. Between the trimmed V and J ends, which lost 8 bases and 0 bases, there was a span of 11 bases. CDR1 and CDR2 (germline): MDHEN, SYDVKM. The CDR3 contains 14 residues. CDR3 DNA sequence: TGTGCCAGCGTTCGGTCAAACTCTGGAAACACCATATATTTT. Amino acids: CASVRSNSGNTIYF.

The rearrangement links TRBV11-3 to TRBJ2-1; 10 positions match TRBD2. Unmatched junction bases numbered 7, after V lost 5 bases and J lost 6 bases. Germline V gives CDR1 SGHNT, CDR2 YENEEA. This CDR3 has 15 residues. The CDR3 is CASSLGTSVGNEQFF. In DNA form, the CDR3 reads TGTGCCAGCAGCCTCGGGACTAGCGTAGGCAATGAGCAGTTCTTC.

Ten or more counts support this clone. The genes are TRBV7-9 and TRBJ2-7; 8 bases align to TRBD2. This CDR3 contains 13 residues. Germline loops: CDR1 SEHNR, CDR2 FQNEAQ (reference sequence). J lost 6 bases, V lost 5 bases, and 6 bases had no gene match. The CDR3 bases are TGTGCCAGCAGCCCCCGGGAGGGTTTCGAGCAGTACTTC. Amino acids: CASSPREGFEQYF.

This clone was detected once. This rearrangement joins TRBV11-3 to TRBJ2-5; D remains ambiguous. This CDR3 is 14 amino acids long. Trimming pared 6 bases from V and 5 bases from J, leaving 16 bases between. CDR1 is SGHNT and CDR2 is YENEEA in the germline V gene. This CDR3 reads CASSQSTGYETQYF. CDR3 coding DNA: TGTGCCAGCAGTCAAAGCACCGGTTATGAGACCCAGTACTTC.

The chain links TRBV5-1 to TRBJ2-7; 9 positions agree with TRBD2. There are 16 residues in the CDR3. Germline trimming cut 4 bases from V and 0 bases from J; bases unmatched to any gene: 8. In germline, CDR1 is SGHRS, CDR2 YFSETQ. CDR3 DNA: TGCGCCAGCAGCGAACGACTAGCGGATAGCTCCTACGAGCAGTACTTC. It translates to CASSERLADSSYEQYF.

This sequence joins TRBV5-8 and TRBJ1-2; D might be TRBD1 (5 bases). The V and J ends lost 5 bases and 1 base respectively, with 12 bases between them. The germline CDR1 and CDR2 sequences are SGHTS and YDEGEE. The CDR3 runs 14 residues. This chain's CDR3 is CASRVGGDNYGYTF. The CDR3 nucleotides are TGTGCCAGCAGGGTCGGAGGGGATAACTATGGCTACACCTTC. Variable domain in full (rest from reference TRBV5-8 and TRBJ1-2): EAGVTQSPTHLIKTRGQQATLRCSPISGHTSVYWYQQALGLGLQFLLWYDEGEERNRGNFPPRFSGRQFPNYSSELNVNALELEDSALYLCASRVGGDNYGYTFGSGTRLTVV.

This clone was seen more than once but under ten times. V usage is TRBV6-5 and J usage is TRBJ2-7; D is perhaps TRBD1 (7 bases). V lost 6 bases and J 3 bases, leaving 18 bases between the germline ends. Germline values: CDR1 MNHEY, CDR2 SVGAGI. CDR3 length: 15 amino acids. The CDR3 DNA is TGTGCCAGCAGGGAGGGGCAGGGGGAATTCTACGAGCAGTACTTC. It is translated as CASREGQGEFYEQYF.

V is TRBV15 and J is TRBJ1-6; no reliable D call. Germline values: CDR1 LNHNV, CDR2 YYDKDF (reference sequence). CDR3 length: 14 residues. V lost 0 bases and J 9 bases, leaving 9 bases between the germline ends. The CDR3 sequence is CATSRDKRASPLHF. CDR3 sequence (DNA): TGTGCCACCAGCAGAGATAAGAGGGCTTCACCCCTCCACTTT. The full variable domain, with the rest looked up from reference TRBV15 and TRBJ1-6, is DAMVIQNPRYQVTQFGKPVTLSCSQTLNHNVMYWYQQKSSQAPKLLFHYYDKDFNNEADTPDNFQSRRPNTSFCFLDIRSPGLGDTAMYLCATSRDKRASPLHFGNGTRLTVT.

CDR3 DNA sequence: TGTGCCAGCAGCCTACTGGGACAGGGGAATGAAAAACTGTTTTTT. It translates to CASSLLGQGNEKLFF. This chain connects TRBV5-6 to TRBJ1-4; 10 nucleotides align to TRBD1. Unmatched junction bases numbered 5, after V lost 4 bases and J lost 5 bases. The CDR3 consists of 15 residues. CDR1 and CDR2 (germline): SGHDT, YYEEEE.

This chain connects TRBV4-1 to TRBJ1-6; 8 nucleotides agree with TRBD1. This CDR3 spans 17 amino acids. Germline V gene lookup returns CDR1 MGHRA and CDR2 YSYEKL. Trimming cost V 0 bases and J 4 bases; bases outside gene matches: 5. The CDR3 here is CASSQDPQGAYNSPLHF. CDR3 nucleotide sequence: TGCGCCAGCAGCCAAGATCCCCAGGGGGCGTATAATTCACCCCTCCACTTT.

This chain connects TRBV11-3 to TRBJ2-3; 9 bases line up with TRBD2. Trimming at V came to 5 bases and at J to 3 bases, leaving 3 bases not matched to a gene. Germline V gene sequence: CDR1 SGHNT, CDR2 YENEEA. The CDR3 has 14 residues. This CDR3 reads CASSRSGGTDTQYF. CDR3 DNA: TGTGCCAGCAGCAGGAGCGGGGGGACAGATACGCAGTATTTT.

J is TRBJ1-1 and V is TRBV21-1; the DNA was not compared with TRBD1, the D call given in the table. TRBV21-1 is a pseudogene segment. The length of the CDR3 is 14 residues. CDR3 sequence reads: CASSKSRDRGLAFF. CDR3 DNA sequence: TGTGCCAGCAGCAAATCCCGGGACAGGGGGCTGGCTTTCTTT.